This T cell receptor (beta chain) was sequenced during a study of cytomegalovirus exposure and HLA in healthy donors. General study points: It was about 150 TCR beta chains that were listed as cytomegalovirus-associated. When a later analysis was performed, an Asian-associated ancestry cluster reportedly had fewer N-insertions than the approximately 700-donor mean. Researchers reported that a few CMV-associated chains were confirmed in vitro as CMV antigen-specific.

PCR involved 60 Vbeta and 13 Jbeta primers. Libraries were prepared by immunoSEQ multiplex PCR; TCRdb keeps only in-frame clonotypes and omits some of them. The sample lists about 130,000 clones, more than 75% occurring once. A remark on this clone: The antigen remains undetermined.

This clonotype originated in a man in his forties in good health and CMV-seronegative. The material sequenced was PBMCs.

The CDR3 here is CASSAGQGLGDTQYF. The CDR3 coding sequence is TGTGCCAGCTCAGCGGGACAGGGGTTGGGCGATACGCAGTATTTT. This rearrangement joins TRBV18 to TRBJ2-3; 10 bases map to TRBD1. The V segment lost 5 bases and the J segment 6 bases; nucleotides outside the gene matches: 8. The CDR3 spans 15 residues. Germline V gene data show CDR1 as KGHSH and CDR2 as LQKENI.